These 26 T cell receptor beta chains were all obtained from the same sample, sequenced in a study of long-term antiretroviral therapy in people with HIV. Researchers ran immunoSEQ v3.0 at survey level. TCRdb keeps only in-frame clones here, not all; method: immunoSEQ multiplex PCR. The data show about 25,000 clones, about 80% seen once. Source: unsorted PBMCs, taken 0.7 years before starting antiretroviral therapy. These receptors all come from a man younger than 40 with HIV.

The V call is TRBV11-1, the J call TRBJ1-6, with 8 bases fitting TRBD1. The CDR3 runs 16 residues. Trimming removed 0 bases from V and 8 bases from J; junction bases left unmatched: 6. CDR1 and CDR2 from the germline V gene are SGHAT and FQDESV (reference sequence). CDR3: CASSLAGQGDYSPLHF. CDR3 bases: TGTGCCAGCAGCTTAGCCGGACAGGGTGATTATTCACCCCTCCACTTT.

The chain uses TRBV19 and TRBJ2-2, with 7 bases fitting TRBD1. CDR1 and CDR2 from the germline V gene are LNHDA and SQIVND (reference sequence). V trimming: 7 bases; J trimming: 0 bases; junction bases outside the gene matches: 2. This CDR3 spans 14 amino acids. The CDR3 nucleotides read TGTGCCAGTAATCAGGGGGCGAACACCGGGGAGCTGTTTTTT. This gives the protein CASNQGANTGELFF.

The sample holds a few counts of this clone. V gene TRBV7-2 combines with J gene TRBJ1-2; TRBD1 matches at 7 bases. CDR3 length equals 13 residues. In germline, CDR1 is SGHTA, CDR2 FQGNSA. Trimming at V came to 4 bases and at J to 4 bases, leaving 3 bases not matched to a gene. CDR3 amino acids: CASSWGQTYGYTF. The CDR3 DNA is TGTGCCAGCAGCTGGGGACAGACCTATGGCTACACCTTC.

This clone was found a few times. The chain employs TRBV4-2 and TRBJ2-2; 7 nucleotides agree with TRBD2. V lost 3 bases and J lost 8; bases outside the gene matches: 3. Germline V gene lookup returns CDR1 LGHNA and CDR2 YNFKEQ. This CDR3 comprises 13 residues. For the CDR3, the DNA is TGTGCCAGCAGCCAGACTAGCCTGGGGGAGCTGTTTTTT. The encoded protein is CASSQTSLGELFF.

The rearrangement uses TRBV28 and TRBJ2-1; tentatively, D is TRBD2 (5 bases). V lost 3 bases to trimming and J lost 8 bases, with 23 bases between them. The CDR3 length is 17 residues. Germline V gene lookup returns CDR1 MDHEN and CDR2 SYDVKM. CDR3 coding DNA: TGTGCCAGCAGTTTCTCCTTAAGCGGCCCCCTTATTTATGAGCAGTTCTTC. Translated, it gives CASSFSLSGPLIYEQFF. Full variable domain (rest looked up from reference TRBV28 and TRBJ2-1): DVKVTQSSRYLVKRTGEKVFLECVQDMDHENMFWYRQDPGLGLRLIYFSYDVKMKEKGDIPEGYSVSREKKERFSLILESASTNQTSMYLCASSFSLSGPLIYEQFFGPGTRLTVL.

This clone is a singleton in its sample. The J gene is TRBJ2-5, the V gene TRBV9; D could derive from TRBD1 or TRBD2 (5 bases each). V lost 4 bases, J lost 9 bases, and 16 bases lay in between. The length of the CDR3 is 13 residues. Per the germline V gene, CDR1 is SGDLS and CDR2 is YYNGEE. The CDR3 here is CASSTGPEMAQYF. Written as DNA, the CDR3 is TGTGCCAGCAGCACGGGACCGGAAATGGCCCAGTACTTC.

The gene calls are TRBV7-8 and TRBJ2-1, with D maybe TRBD2 (5 bases). V lost 0 bases, J lost 9 bases, and 9 bases lay in between. The CDR3 length is 13 residues. CDR1 SGHVS and CDR2 FQNEAQ come from the germline V gene. The CDR3 spells CASSLANGVEQFF. CDR3 nucleotide sequence: TGTGCCAGCAGCTTAGCGAACGGGGTTGAGCAGTTCTTC.

This rearrangement joins TRBV28 to TRBJ2-5; 9 nucleotides agree with TRBD2. This CDR3 contains 16 residues. With V trimmed by 2 bases and J by 3 bases, 7 bases remained unmatched. CDR1 is MDHEN, CDR2 SYDVKM, per germline. CDR3 loop: CASSLRGGGAEETQYF. The CDR3 DNA follows: TGTGCCAGCAGTTTACGAGGCGGGGGGGCCGAAGAGACCCAGTACTTC. The entire variable domain, with the rest obtained from reference TRBV28 and TRBJ2-5, is as follows: DVKVTQSSRYLVKRTGEKVFLECVQDMDHENMFWYRQDPGLGLRLIYFSYDVKMKEKGDIPEGYSVSREKKERFSLILESASTNQTSMYLCASSLRGGGAEETQYFGPGTRLLVL.

In this sample, this clone turned up a few times. This rearrangement joins TRBV19 to TRBJ2-1, with TRBD1 matching over 8 bases. Germline trimming cut 6 bases from V and 2 bases from J; bases unmatched to any gene: 3. CDR3 size: 14 residues. From germline, CDR1 is LNHDA and CDR2 SQIVND (reference sequence). CDR3 amino acids: CASSWTGPYNEQFF. DNA for the CDR3: TGTGCCAGTAGCTGGACAGGGCCCTACAATGAGCAGTTCTTC.

The chain has TRBV25-1 and TRBJ1-1; TRBD1 matches at 7 bases. Germline V gene data show CDR1 as MGHDK and CDR2 as SYGVNS. J gave up 5 bases and V 3 bases, and 6 bases lay outside the gene matches. There are 14 residues in the CDR3. The DNA for the CDR3 is TGTGCCAGCAGTGACCAGACAGGGTCTACTGAAGCTTTCTTT. This gives the protein CASSDQTGSTEAFF.

This clone was seen only a few times. The chain joins TRBV7-9 to TRBJ2-3; D tentatively fits TRBD1 or TRBD2 (6 bases each). The germline V gene encodes CDR1 SEHNR and CDR2 FQNEAQ (reference sequence). The V end was cut by 0 bases, the J end by 2 bases, with 18 bases between. The CDR3 length is 18 residues. CDR3 in amino acids: CASSLAAKGGPFTDTQYF. CDR3 nucleotides: TGTGCCAGCAGCTTAGCGGCAAAGGGGGGACCGTTCACAGATACGCAGTATTTT.

The V call is TRBV19, the J call TRBJ1-2; tentative D call: TRBD1 (6 bases). This CDR3 spans 15 amino acids. Germline CDR1 LNHDA, CDR2 SQIVND (reference sequence). Trimming pared 4 bases from V and 7 bases from J, leaving 19 bases between. CDR3 sequence (DNA): TGTGCCAGTAGTACGATACAGGGATCCAAGGGTGGCTACACCTTC. This encodes CASSTIQGSKGGYTF.

This chain joins TRBV7-6 and TRBJ2-3; 8 positions match TRBD2. The CDR3 consists of 15 residues. V gave up 4 bases and J gave up 0 bases; unmatched junction bases: 3. Germline CDR1 SGHVS, CDR2 FNYEAQ. In nucleotides, the CDR3 is TGTGCCAGCAGCTCCTTAGCGGGGAGCACAGATACGCAGTATTTT. It codes for CASSSLAGSTDTQYF.

This clone was counted a few times. The J gene is TRBJ2-1, the V gene TRBV5-1; 9 positions agree with TRBD2. This CDR3 is 15 amino acids long. V lost 4 bases to trimming and J lost 4 bases; unmatched junction nucleotides: 6. Per the germline V gene, CDR1 is SGHRS and CDR2 is YFSETQ. The CDR3 protein is CASSKRLAEYNEQFF. CDR3 nucleotides: TGCGCCAGCAGCAAGAGACTAGCGGAGTACAATGAGCAGTTCTTC.

CDR3 sequence: CAIKDLVTSGNTIYF. CDR3 bases: TGTGCCATCAAGGACCTAGTTACTTCTGGAAACACCATATATTTT. The chain couples TRBV10-3 to TRBJ1-3; D remains ambiguous. CDR1 is ENHRY and CDR2 is SYGVKD in the germline V gene. V was cut by 7 bases and J by 1 base, with 14 bases left in between. This CDR3 comprises 15 residues.

This clone showed up just a few times. This chain joins TRBV4-1 and TRBJ2-3, with 14 positions matching TRBD2. J gave up 2 bases and V 4 bases, and 17 bases lay outside the gene matches. Looked up from germline, CDR1 is MGHRA and CDR2 is YSYEKL. The CDR3 spans 21 residues. CDR3 residues: CASSPLAFSGTSGGPTDTQYF. CDR3 coding DNA: TGCGCCAGCAGCCCCCTCGCATTCTCCGGGACTAGCGGGGGTCCCACAGATACGCAGTATTTT.

The chain uses TRBV6-5 and TRBJ2-1; TRBD2 agrees at 9 bases. With V trimmed by 6 bases and J by 0 bases, 3 bases remained unmatched. The CDR3 contains 15 residues. From germline, CDR1 is MNHEY and CDR2 SVGAGI. CDR3 coding DNA: TGTGCCAGCAGCCTAGCGGGGAGCTCCTACAATGAGCAGTTCTTC. This gives the protein CASSLAGSSYNEQFF.

The chain uses TRBV29-1 and TRBJ2-5, with 9 bases identical to TRBD1. Germline lookup yields CDR1 SQVTM and CDR2 ANQGSEA. With V trimmed by 4 bases and J by 4 bases, 1 base remained unmatched. CDR3 size: 12 residues. CDR3 DNA: TGCAGCGTTGTGGGACAGGGAGAGACCCAGTACTTC. It codes for CSVVGQGETQYF. The whole variable domain, remainder taken from reference TRBV29-1 and TRBJ2-5, is SAVISQKPSRDICQRGTSLTIQCQVDSQVTMMFWYRQQPGQSLTLIATANQGSEATYESGFVIDKFPISRPNLTFSTLTVSNMSPEDSSIYLCSVVGQGETQYFGPGTRLLVL.

This chain connects TRBV18 to TRBJ2-3; TRBD1 aligns across 8 bases. The CDR3 is made up of 15 amino acids. Germline-derived CDR1 and CDR2 are KGHSH and LQKENI. The J segment lost 0 bases and the V segment lost 6 bases, leaving 5 bases of the junction unmatched. CDR3 region: CASSLRTGSTDTQYF. The CDR3 DNA sequence: TGTGCCAGCTCGCTTCGGACAGGGAGCACAGATACGCAGTATTTT.

This clone is a singleton in its sample. V usage is TRBV28 and J usage is TRBJ1-4; D is ambiguous. This CDR3 is built from 16 residues. Germline loops: CDR1 MDHEN, CDR2 SYDVKM. Trimming took off 1 base at V and 5 bases at J, with 14 bases between the two ends. The CDR3 region has the DNA TGTGCCAGCAGTTTATCCTCCGCCGGGCCGAATGAAAAACTGTTTTTT. Translating it yields CASSLSSAGPNEKLFF.

The V and J genes are TRBV7-9 and TRBJ1-2, with 7 bases identical to TRBD1. V dropped 3 bases and J dropped 5; count of bases not matched to a gene: 3. The CDR3 length is 13 residues. Germline CDR1 reads SEHNR; CDR2 reads FQNEAQ (reference sequence). CDR3 coding DNA: TGTGCCAGCAGCTTCGGACAGGCGTATGGCTACACCTTC. It translates to CASSFGQAYGYTF.

V gene TRBV5-1 combines with J gene TRBJ2-2; D possibly corresponds to TRBD1 (6 bases). Germline loops: CDR1 SGHRS, CDR2 YFSETQ. This CDR3 spans 17 amino acids. V lost 1 base, J lost 1 base, and 14 bases lay in between. CDR3 sequence: CASSLWAPGQNTGELFF. The DNA of the CDR3 is TGCGCCAGCAGCTTGTGGGCTCCGGGACAGAACACCGGGGAGCTGTTTTTT.

This rearrangement joins TRBV28 to TRBJ1-2; D may be TRBD1 (6 bases). Germline V gene data show CDR1 as MDHEN and CDR2 as SYDVKM. The CDR3 runs 14 residues. V lost 2 bases to trimming and J lost 3 bases, with 10 bases between them. The CDR3 loop is CASSLLSGDYGYTF. The CDR3 nucleotides read TGTGCCAGCAGTTTACTCTCAGGGGACTATGGCTACACCTTC.

V and J are TRBV28 and TRBJ1-2; D might be TRBD1 (6 bases). The germline V and J ends were trimmed by 7 bases and 8 bases, with 14 bases remaining between them. This CDR3 has 12 amino acids. The V gene's germline CDR1 is MDHEN and CDR2 SYDVKM. In nucleotides, the CDR3 is TGTGCCAGCACTTGGGGGCGTCGAGGCTACACCTTC. Translated: CASTWGRRGYTF.

V is TRBV9 and J is TRBJ2-7, with D tentatively TRBD1 (5 bases). Germline V gene data show CDR1 as SGDLS and CDR2 as YYNGEE. V was cut by 0 bases and J by 7 bases, with 11 bases left in between. CDR3 length: 13 amino acids. CDR3 DNA: TGTGCCAGCAGCGTAGACAGGACAAATGAGCAGTACTTC. Translated: CASSVDRTNEQYF.

The table lists this clone with a count of one. This chain links TRBV9 with TRBJ2-3; D remains ambiguous. Germline-derived CDR1 and CDR2 are SGDLS and YYNGEE. Trimming removed 3 bases at V and 4 bases at J, with 18 bases between. This CDR3 comprises 16 residues. CDR3 sequence reads: CASSASHKFGPDTQYF. In DNA, the CDR3 is TGTGCCAGCAGCGCGTCTCACAAATTCGGGCCAGATACGCAGTATTTT. Looking up the rest from reference TRBV9 and TRBJ2-3 gives the full variable domain: DSGVTQTPKHLITATGQRVTLRCSPRSGDLSVYWYQQSLDQGLQFLIQYYNGEERAKGNILERFSAQQFPDLHSELNLSSLELGDSALYFCASSASHKFGPDTQYFGPGTRLTVL.